This T cell receptor beta chain was found in a study of T cells after yellow fever vaccination. In this sample, this clonotype turned up a few times. Trimming left V 1 base short and J 9 bases short, with 13 bases between. The CDR3 contains 15 residues. Germline CDR1 and CDR2: SEHNR and FQNEAQ (reference sequence). MiXCR, run by TCRdb on the 5' RACE reads, gives a single entry per CDR3 protein. The table has approximately 600,000 distinct CDR3 sequences, around an eighth seen once. The sequence came from a young man who received the YFV17D yellow fever vaccine. The source was PBMCs, collected on the day of the yellow fever booster vaccination. This chain uses TRBV7-9 with TRBJ1-6, with TRBD1 as a possible D gene (5 bases). The CDR3 bases are TGTGCCAGCAGCTTAGACCGGGACGCCGGTTCACCCCTCCACTTT. As protein: CASSLDRDAGSPLHF.